The 4 T cell receptor beta chains presented below share a single source sample, sequenced in a study of T-cell memory formation after mild COVID-19. TCRdb independently ran MiXCR on the 5' RACE reads; one entry per CDR3 protein. The data show roughly 14,000 distinct CDR3 sequences, roughly 19% seen once. The material sequenced was PBMCs or a T cell subset sorted from them (not recorded which). These receptors originate from an adult woman who had mild COVID-19 (a few samples of this study predate the infection). Cell type and time point are not known.

This clonotype occurred many times. This chain uses TRBV7-3 with TRBJ2-7; the D gene is possibly TRBD1 (7 bases). CDR3 length: 13 amino acids. The germline gives CDR1 SGHTA, CDR2 FQGTGA. Trimming removed 6 bases from V and 3 bases from J, with 12 bases in between. The CDR3, as DNA: TGTGCCAGCAGTCTCCAGGGGGGCTACGAGCAGTACTTC. Its protein product is CASSLQGGYEQYF.

This clonotype was detected many times. V is TRBV24-1 and J is TRBJ2-1, with D perhaps matching TRBD1 or TRBD2 (5 bases each). Trimming shortened V by 1 base and J by 3 bases, and 12 bases separated the two germline ends. The CDR3 totals 16 residues. Germline V gene lookup returns CDR1 KGHDR and CDR2 SFDVKD. CDR3 protein: CATSDFWGTHYNEQFF. CDR3 bases: TGTGCCACCAGTGATTTTTGGGGGACCCACTACAATGAGCAGTTCTTC.

This clonotype was observed a single time. The rearrangement uses TRBV7-9 and TRBJ2-7; 9 bases agree with TRBD2. With V trimmed by 5 bases and J by 1 base, 9 bases remained unmatched. The CDR3 covers 16 residues. Germline CDR1 is SEHNR and CDR2 is FQNEAQ (reference sequence). CDR3 bases: TGTGCCAGCAGCCCAAGAGCGGGGGGAGGATCCTACGAGCAGTACTTC. This translates into CASSPRAGGGSYEQYF.

The sample holds many counts of this clonotype. This chain connects TRBV5-1 to TRBJ2-3, with 10 positions matching TRBD2. The CDR3 is 19 residues long. Per the germline V gene, CDR1 is SGHRS and CDR2 is YFSETQ. The V segment lost 4 bases and the J segment 0 bases; nucleotides outside the gene matches: 14. The CDR3 nucleotides are TGCGCCAGCAGCCCCGGAATGAGCGGGGGGGCAACTAGCACAGATACGCAGTATTTT. This sequence encodes CASSPGMSGGATSTDTQYF.